This TCR beta chain was recovered during a study of response to subunit inactivated influenza vaccine. General study results and limits: The authors offered the suggestion that each seasonal influenza vaccination recruits few new T cells.

A single record per CDR3 protein comes from TCRdb applying MiXCR to the RT-PCR reads. The profile shows roughly 760,000 distinct CDR3 sequences, 21% of them singletons. Germline CDR1 is KGHSH and CDR2 is LQKENI. The ends lost 3 bases at V and 3 bases at J; junction bases unmatched: 4. The CDR3 is 14 amino acids. There are many counts of this clonotype. Its antigen is not identified. This clonotype originated in a man aged 45 to 65 who received an inactivated influenza vaccine. Sequenced here: PBMCs from blood, sampled more than 4 days after vaccination. The genes are TRBV18 and TRBJ2-5; 7 bases map to TRBD1. CDR3: CASSPPGGKETQYF. The CDR3 DNA reads as TGTGCCAGCTCACCGCCAGGGGGTAAAGAGACCCAGTACTTC.